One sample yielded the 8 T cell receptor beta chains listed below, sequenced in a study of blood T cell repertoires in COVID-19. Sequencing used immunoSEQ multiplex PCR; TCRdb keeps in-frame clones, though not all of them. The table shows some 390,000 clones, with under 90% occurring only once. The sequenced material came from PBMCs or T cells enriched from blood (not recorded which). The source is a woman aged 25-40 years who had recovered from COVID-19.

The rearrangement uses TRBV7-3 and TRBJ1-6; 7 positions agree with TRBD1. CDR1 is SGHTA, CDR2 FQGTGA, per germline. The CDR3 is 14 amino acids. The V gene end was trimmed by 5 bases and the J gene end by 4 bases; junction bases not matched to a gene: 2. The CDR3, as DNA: TGTGCCAGCAGCCGGGACAGTTATAATTCACCCCTCCACTTT. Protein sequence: CASSRDSYNSPLHF.

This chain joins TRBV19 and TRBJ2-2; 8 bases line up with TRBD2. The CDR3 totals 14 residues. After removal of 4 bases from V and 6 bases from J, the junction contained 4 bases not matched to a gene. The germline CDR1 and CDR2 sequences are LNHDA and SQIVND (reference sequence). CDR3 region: CASSTGLGAGELFF. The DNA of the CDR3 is TGTGCCAGTAGTACGGGACTAGGCGCCGGGGAGCTGTTTTTT.

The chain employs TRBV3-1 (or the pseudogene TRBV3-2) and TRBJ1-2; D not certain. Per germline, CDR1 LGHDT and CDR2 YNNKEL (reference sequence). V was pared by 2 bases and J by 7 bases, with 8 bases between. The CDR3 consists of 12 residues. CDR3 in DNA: TGTGCCAGCAGCCAACCCGGCGGTGGCTACACCTTC. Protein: CASSQPGGGYTF.

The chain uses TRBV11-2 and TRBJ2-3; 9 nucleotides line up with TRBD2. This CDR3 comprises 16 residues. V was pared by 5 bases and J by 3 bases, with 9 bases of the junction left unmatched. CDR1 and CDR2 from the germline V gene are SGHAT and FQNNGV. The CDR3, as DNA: TGTGCCAGCAGCCATATAGCGGGAGCTATAACAGATACGCAGTATTTT. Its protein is CASSHIAGAITDTQYF.

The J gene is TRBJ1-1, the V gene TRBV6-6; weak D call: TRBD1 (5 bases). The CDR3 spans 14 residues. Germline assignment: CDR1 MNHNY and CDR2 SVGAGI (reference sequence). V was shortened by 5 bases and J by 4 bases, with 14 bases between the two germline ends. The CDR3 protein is CASSRQSQGTEAFF. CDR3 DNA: TGTGCCAGCAGTCGACAGTCCCAGGGCACTGAAGCTTTCTTT.

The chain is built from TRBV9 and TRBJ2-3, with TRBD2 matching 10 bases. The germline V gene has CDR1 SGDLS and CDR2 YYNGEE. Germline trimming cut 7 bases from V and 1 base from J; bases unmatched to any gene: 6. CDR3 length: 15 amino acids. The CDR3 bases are TGTGCCAGCGCTCATACTAGCGGGGGCACAGATACGCAGTATTTT. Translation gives CASAHTSGGTDTQYF.

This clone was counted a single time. The CDR3 spells CASSSDRVTEAFF. CDR3 bases: TGTGCCAGCAGTTCCGACAGGGTCACTGAAGCTTTCTTT. The rearrangement uses TRBV3-1 (or the pseudogene TRBV3-2) and TRBJ1-1; 7 bases match TRBD1. Germline V lookup: CDR1 LGHDT, CDR2 YNNKEL (reference sequence). The CDR3 spans 13 residues. V was pared by 6 bases and J by 4 bases, with 5 bases of the junction left unmatched.

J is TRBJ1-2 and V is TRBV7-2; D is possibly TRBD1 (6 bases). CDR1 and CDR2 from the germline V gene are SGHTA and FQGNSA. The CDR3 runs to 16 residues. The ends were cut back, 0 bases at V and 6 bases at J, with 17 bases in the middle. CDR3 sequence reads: CASSLAPVGQTDGYTF. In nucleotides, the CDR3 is TGTGCCAGCAGCTTAGCCCCCGTAGGACAGACCGATGGCTACACCTTC.